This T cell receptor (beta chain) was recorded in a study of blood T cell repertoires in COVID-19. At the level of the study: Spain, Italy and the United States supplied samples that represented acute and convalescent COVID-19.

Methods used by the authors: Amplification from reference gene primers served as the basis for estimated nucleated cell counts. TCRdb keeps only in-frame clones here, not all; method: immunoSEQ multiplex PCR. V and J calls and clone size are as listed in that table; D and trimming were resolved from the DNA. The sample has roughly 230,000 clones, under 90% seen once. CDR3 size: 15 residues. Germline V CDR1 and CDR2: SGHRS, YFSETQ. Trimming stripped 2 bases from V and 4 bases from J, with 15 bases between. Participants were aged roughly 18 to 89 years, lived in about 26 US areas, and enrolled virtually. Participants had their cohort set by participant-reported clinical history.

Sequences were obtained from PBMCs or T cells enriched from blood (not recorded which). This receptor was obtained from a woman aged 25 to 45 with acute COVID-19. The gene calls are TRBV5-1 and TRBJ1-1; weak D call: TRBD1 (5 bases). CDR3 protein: CASSLDSRGATEAFF. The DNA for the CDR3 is TGCGCCAGCAGCTTAGACAGTAGAGGAGCCACTGAAGCTTTCTTT.